Sequencing of this T cell receptor beta chain was carried out in a study of cytomegalovirus exposure and HLA in healthy donors. This CDR3 spans 17 amino acids. Germline V lookup: CDR1 WSHSY, CDR2 SAAADI. The V gene end was trimmed by 8 bases and the J gene end by 12 bases; junction bases not matched to a gene: 20. This clone was seen only once. The PCR ran on 60 Vbeta and 13 Jbeta primers. Only in-frame clones appear in the TCRdb table, and some are missing; sequencing was by immunoSEQ multiplex PCR. The table includes about 95,000 clones, about 80% detected once. Sequencing was done on a sample of PBMCs. The chain recombines TRBV10-2 with TRBJ2-1; 12 bases fit TRBD2. The sequence was collected from a man aged 25-40 years in good health and CMV-seropositive. This CDR3 reads CASVNLAGGMQPRGQFF. In DNA, the CDR3 is TGCGCCAGCGTAAACCTAGCGGGGGGGATGCAGCCTAGGGGGCAGTTCTTC.